One and the same sample provided the 20 T cell receptor beta chains below, sequenced in a study of PD-1 blockade in classical Hodgkin lymphoma. The time point here: cycle 4 day 1 (C4D1), after less than 7 weeks of nivolumab. All the patients suffered relapse after autologous stem cell transplantation, and brentuximab vedotin exposure differed. The method was immunoSEQ multiplex PCR; TCRdb's version includes in-frame clones alone and lacks a portion of them. The sample contains tens of thousands of clones, 81% of which appear only once. The sample consisted of peripheral blood mononuclear cells (PBMCs), taken before the fourth cycle of nivolumab. The receptor source for this set is a human donor with classical Hodgkin lymphoma.

This clone was recorded a few times. The J gene is TRBJ1-1, the V gene TRBV19, with D perhaps TRBD1 (5 bases). CDR1 and CDR2 (germline): LNHDA, SQIVND (reference sequence). V was trimmed by 2 bases and J by 4 bases, leaving 17 bases between them. The CDR3 runs 16 residues. CDR3 residues: CASSIWGREGSTEAFF. CDR3 DNA: TGTGCCAGTAGTATATGGGGTCGAGAGGGGAGCACTGAAGCTTTCTTT.

The chain combines TRBV30 with TRBJ2-7, with TRBD1 identical over 7 bases. Germline V gene sequence: CDR1 GTSNPN, CDR2 SVGIG (reference sequence). Germline trimming cut 0 bases from V and 4 bases from J; bases unmatched to any gene: 3. CDR3 size: 13 residues. The CDR3 DNA reads TGTGCCTGGAGTGTAGGGGGCCTGTACGAGCAGTACTTC. Translation: CAWSVGGLYEQYF.

V usage is TRBV6-5 and J usage is TRBJ1-1; TRBD1 might be the D (5 bases). Germline CDR1 MNHEY, CDR2 SVGAGI. The CDR3 loop spans 12 amino acids. V gave up 5 bases and J gave up 1 base, with 5 bases separating them. CDR3 in amino acids: CASSTGNTEAFF. CDR3 sequence (DNA): TGTGCCAGCAGTACAGGGAACACTGAAGCTTTCTTT.

The rearrangement uses TRBV19 and TRBJ2-2, with D uncertain. The V and J ends lost 3 bases and 0 bases respectively, with 8 bases between them. CDR3 length equals 15 residues. Germline values: CDR1 LNHDA, CDR2 SQIVND (reference sequence). In DNA, the CDR3 is TGTGCCAGTAGTATCGGCCAGTCGAACACCGGGGAGCTGTTTTTT. This codes for CASSIGQSNTGELFF.

The chain joins TRBV15 to TRBJ1-3; D is perhaps TRBD1 (5 bases). Germline CDR1 and CDR2: LNHNV and YYDKDF (reference sequence). V dropped 9 bases and J dropped 0 bases, with 15 bases sitting between them. The CDR3 length is 15 residues. The CDR3 nucleotides are TGTGCCACGAGTCTGGGGCGGAGCTCTGGAAACACCATATATTTT. This codes for CATSLGRSSGNTIYF. Combining the CDR3 with reference TRBV15 and TRBJ1-3 gives the whole variable domain DAMVIQNPRYQVTQFGKPVTLSCSQTLNHNVMYWYQQKSSQAPKLLFHYYDKDFNNEADTPDNFQSRRPNTSFCFLDIRSPGLGDTAMYLCATSLGRSSGNTIYFGEGSWLTVV.

The V gene is TRBV15, the J gene TRBJ2-5, with D possibly being TRBD2 (5 bases). The CDR3 is 16 amino acids. Per the germline V gene, CDR1 is LNHNV and CDR2 is YYDKDF (reference sequence). V dropped 2 bases and J dropped 2 bases, with 15 bases sitting between them. The CDR3 loop is CATSRLPMTGQETQYF. The CDR3 DNA sequence: TGTGCCACCAGCAGACTCCCGATGACGGGACAAGAGACCCAGTACTTC.

This rearrangement joins TRBV9 to TRBJ1-1; 8 nucleotides agree with TRBD1. This CDR3 contains 15 residues. In germline, CDR1 is SGDLS, CDR2 YYNGEE. J gave up 1 base and V 3 bases, and 5 bases lay outside the gene matches. CDR3 region: CASSAGQGRNTEAFF. The CDR3 bases are TGTGCCAGCAGCGCCGGACAGGGTAGGAACACTGAAGCTTTCTTT.

V gene TRBV7-8 combines with J gene TRBJ2-2; no definite D call. Trimming took 5 bases from V and 7 from J, leaving 8 bases between them. This CDR3 contains 12 residues. The germline CDR1 and CDR2 sequences are SGHVS and FQNEAQ. The CDR3 DNA follows: TGTGCCAGCAGCCGACGGCTCGGGGAGCTGTTTTTT. This gives the protein CASSRRLGELFF. Filled out from reference TRBV7-8 and TRBJ2-2, the complete variable domain reads GAGVSQSPRYKVAKRGQDVALRCDPISGHVSLFWYQQALGQGPEFLTYFQNEAQLDKSGLPSDRFFAERPEGSVSTLKIQRTQQEDSAVYLCASSRRLGELFFGEGSRLTVL.

The chain combines TRBV4-2 with TRBJ2-3; 10 nucleotides agree with TRBD2. Germline CDR1 LGHNA, CDR2 YNFKEQ. The length of the CDR3 is 16 residues. Unmatched junction bases numbered 3, after V lost 0 bases and J lost 3 bases. The DNA for the CDR3 is TGTGCCAGCAGCCAAGATCGAGCGGGAGGGACAGATACGCAGTATTTT. Its protein is CASSQDRAGGTDTQYF.

The chain joins TRBV18 to TRBJ1-1; D is perhaps TRBD1 (5 bases). The germline CDR1 and CDR2 sequences are KGHSH and LQKENI. This CDR3 region has 13 residues. Trimming removed 3 bases at V and 5 bases at J, with 10 bases between. CDR3 sequence (DNA): TGTGCCAGCTCACCTAAGCAGGGAACTGAAGCTTTCTTT. It is translated as CASSPKQGTEAFF.

Only one count was recorded for this clone. The V gene is TRBV11-3, the J gene TRBJ2-3; D is unresolved. Germline V gives CDR1 SGHNT, CDR2 YENEEA. The V and J ends lost 1 base and 2 bases respectively, with 7 bases between them. This CDR3 has 14 residues. CDR3 DNA: TGTGCCAGCAGCTTAGGCTCCCCCACAGATACGCAGTATTTT. The encoded protein is CASSLGSPTDTQYF.

There are a few counts of this clone. The genes are TRBV7-2 and TRBJ1-5, with D maybe TRBD1 (5 bases). The CDR3 extends over 14 amino acids. With 1 base removed from V and 5 bases from J, the gap between germline ends came to 9 bases. Germline lookup yields CDR1 SGHTA and CDR2 FQGNSA. The CDR3 sequence: CASSLGDPYQPQHF. Written as DNA, the CDR3 is TGTGCCAGCAGCTTAGGGGACCCTTATCAGCCCCAGCATTTT. The full variable domain, completed using reference TRBV7-2 and TRBJ1-5, is GAGVSQSPSNKVTEKGKDVELRCDPISGHTALYWYRQSLGQGLEFLIYFQGNSAPDKSGLPSDRFSAERTGGSVSTLTIQRTQQEDSAVYLCASSLGDPYQPQHFGDGTRLSIL.

The V and J genes are TRBV2 and TRBJ2-2, with a tentative D call TRBD2 (6 bases). Trimming removed 6 bases at V and 5 bases at J, with 7 bases between. CDR3 length equals 12 residues. Germline-derived CDR1 and CDR2 are SNHLY and FYNNEI. The CDR3 region is CASSRETGELFF. As DNA, the CDR3 is TGTGCCAGCAGCCGGGAGACCGGGGAGCTGTTTTTT.

V is TRBV27 and J is TRBJ1-1; no reliable D call. Trimming left V 6 bases short and J 0 bases short, with 14 bases between. Germline V gene sequence: CDR1 MNHEY, CDR2 SMNVEV (reference sequence). The CDR3 consists of 15 residues. The CDR3 DNA follows: TGTGCCAGCAGCCCATCTGTCGGTTTGAACACTGAAGCTTTCTTT. Translated: CASSPSVGLNTEAFF.

This clone was recorded only once. The chain uses TRBV7-9 and TRBJ1-3; a possible D gene is TRBD1 (5 bases). Germline V gene lookup returns CDR1 SEHNR and CDR2 FQNEAQ (reference sequence). The length of the CDR3 is 13 residues. The V end lost 5 bases, the J end lost 8 bases, and 13 bases lay between the germline ends. CDR3 in amino acids: CASSDRQPHTIYF. For the CDR3, the DNA is TGTGCCAGCAGCGACCGACAGCCACACACCATATATTTT.

V usage is TRBV28 and J usage is TRBJ2-1, with D perhaps matching TRBD2 (7 bases). The CDR3 sequence is 16 residues long. The V gene lost 8 bases and the J gene lost 4 bases, with 21 bases spanning the gap. Germline CDR1 MDHEN, CDR2 SYDVKM. The CDR3 DNA reads TGTGCCAGCCGTTATGGGGGGCGGGAGCCTTACAATGAGCAGTTCTTC. Translated, it gives CASRYGGREPYNEQFF.

This chain joins TRBV7-9 and TRBJ1-1; D might be TRBD1 (6 bases). V was cut by 5 bases and J by 4 bases, with 17 bases left in between. Germline V lookup: CDR1 SEHNR, CDR2 FQNEAQ (reference sequence). This CDR3 comprises 15 residues. Written as DNA, the CDR3 is TGTGCCAGCAGCCCCCGGTGGGGGCAGGGCACTGAAGCTTTCTTT. Encoded protein: CASSPRWGQGTEAFF.

The V and J genes are TRBV19 and TRBJ1-2, with a tentative D call TRBD1 (5 bases). CDR3 length: 14 amino acids. The germline V and J ends were trimmed by 7 bases and 2 bases, with 14 bases remaining between them. The germline gives CDR1 LNHDA, CDR2 SQIVND (reference sequence). This CDR3 is CASIMTVPNYGYTF. CDR3 DNA sequence: TGTGCCAGTATCATGACAGTTCCAAACTATGGCTACACCTTC. Variable domain in full (rest from reference TRBV19 and TRBJ1-2): DGGITQSPKYLFRKEGQNVTLSCEQNLNHDAMYWYRQDPGQGLRLIYYSQIVNDFQKGDIAEGYSVSREKKESFPLTVTSAQKNPTAFYLCASIMTVPNYGYTFGSGTRLTVV.

CDR3 amino acids: CASSSPGTGSAEAFF. In DNA, the CDR3 is TGTGCCAGCAGCTCGCCCGGGACAGGGTCAGCTGAAGCTTTCTTT. This chain uses TRBV11-2 with TRBJ1-1; 9 bases agree with TRBD1. J lost 6 bases, V lost 4 bases, and 9 bases had no gene match. CDR1 SGHAT and CDR2 FQNNGV come from the germline V gene. The CDR3 spans 15 residues.

V usage is TRBV27 and J usage is TRBJ1-2; no firm D call. The CDR3 is 13 amino acids. CDR1 MNHEY and CDR2 SMNVEV come from the germline V gene (reference sequence). Trimming shortened V by 6 bases and J by 8 bases, and 16 bases separated the two germline ends. The chain's CDR3 is CASSGLGGGGYTF. CDR3 bases: TGTGCCAGCAGCGGCCTGGGAGGTGGAGGCTACACCTTC.